This passage covers 9 T cell receptor beta chains from one sample sequenced in a study of cytomegalovirus exposure and HLA in healthy donors. TCRdb's copy holds only in-frame clones and misses some; the assay was immunoSEQ multiplex PCR. This table holds about 160,000 clones, approximately 96% found once. Sample: PBMCs. The receptor set was obtained from a woman aged 18-35 years in good health and CMV-seronegative.

This chain uses TRBV5-1 with TRBJ1-6; 7 bases fit TRBD1. V dropped 3 bases and J dropped 7; count of bases not matched to a gene: 4. CDR1 and CDR2 (germline): SGHRS, YFSETQ. CDR3 length: 14 amino acids. The CDR3 loop is CASSSPDRNSPLHF. CDR3 in DNA: TGCGCCAGCAGCTCCCCGGACAGGAATTCACCCCTCCACTTT.

J is TRBJ2-2 and V is TRBV19; TRBD2 aligns across 12 bases. Trimming at V came to 3 bases and at J to 7 bases, leaving 6 bases not matched to a gene. This CDR3 has 16 residues. Germline values: CDR1 LNHDA, CDR2 SQIVND (reference sequence). The CDR3 loop reads CASSISTSGGFGELFF. In DNA, the CDR3 is TGTGCCAGTAGTATCTCGACTAGCGGGGGCTTCGGGGAGCTGTTTTTT. The entire variable domain, with the rest obtained from reference TRBV19 and TRBJ2-2, is as follows: DGGITQSPKYLFRKEGQNVTLSCEQNLNHDAMYWYRQDPGQGLRLIYYSQIVNDFQKGDIAEGYSVSREKKESFPLTVTSAQKNPTAFYLCASSISTSGGFGELFFGEGSRLTVL.

The genes are TRBV13 and TRBJ2-7, with D possibly TRBD1 on 6 matching bases. Germline CDR1 reads PRHDT; CDR2 reads FYEKMQ (reference sequence). The CDR3 totals 14 residues. The V end was cut by 5 bases, the J end by 0 bases, with 11 bases between. CDR3 bases: TGTGCCAGCAGCCCCCGGGACATCTCCTACGAGCAGTACTTC. Its translation is CASSPRDISYEQYF.

The chain joins TRBV7-9 to TRBJ1-1, with 8 bases matching TRBD1. The CDR3 runs 14 residues. Germline lookup yields CDR1 SEHNR and CDR2 FQNEAQ (reference sequence). J lost 5 bases, V lost 0 bases, and 2 bases had no gene match. The CDR3 sequence: CASSLATGGTEAFF. For the CDR3, the DNA is TGTGCCAGCAGCTTAGCTACAGGGGGAACTGAAGCTTTCTTT.

The CDR3 coding sequence is TGTGCCAGCAGTTCTTTGGGGGGGCCTTATGATGAGCAGTTCTTC. Amino acids: CASSSLGGPYDEQFF. The chain carries TRBV27 and TRBJ2-1, with D possibly matching TRBD2 (7 bases). The CDR3 is made up of 15 amino acids. The germline V gene has CDR1 MNHEY and CDR2 SMNVEV (reference sequence). With 4 bases removed from V and 8 bases from J, the gap between germline ends came to 18 bases.

The CDR3 spells CASSLQGILPDTQYF. Here the CDR3 DNA reads TGTGCCAGCAGCTTACAGGGGATTTTGCCAGATACGCAGTATTTT. V gene TRBV7-3 combines with J gene TRBJ2-3; possible D gene TRBD1, 6 bases. The CDR3 is 15 amino acids. Trimming stripped 2 bases from V and 4 bases from J, with 13 bases between. Germline V lookup: CDR1 SGHTA, CDR2 FQGTGA. Full variable domain (rest looked up from reference TRBV7-3 and TRBJ2-3): GAGVSQTPSNKVTEKGKYVELRCDPISGHTALYWYRQSLGQGPEFLIYFQGTGAADDSGLPNDRFFAVRPEGSVSTLKIQRTERGDSAVYLCASSLQGILPDTQYFGPGTRLTVL.

The rearrangement joins TRBV7-2 to TRBJ2-7, with 7 bases fitting TRBD1. CDR3 size: 12 residues. Germline CDR1 is SGHTA and CDR2 is FQGNSA. Trimming took 8 bases from V and 3 from J; bases not matched to a gene: 4. For the CDR3, the DNA is TGTGCCAGCGGACGACAGGGCTACGAGCAGTACTTC. Amino acids: CASGRQGYEQYF.

The genes are TRBV7-2 and TRBJ2-3, with 7 bases lining up with TRBD1. V trimming: 1 base; J trimming: 4 bases; junction bases outside the gene matches: 8. From germline, CDR1 is SGHTA and CDR2 FQGNSA. This CDR3 region has 16 residues. CDR3 in amino acids: CASSLVGQGVADTQYF. CDR3 nucleotides: TGTGCCAGCAGCTTAGTAGGTCAGGGGGTGGCAGATACGCAGTATTTT.

The chain is built from TRBV4-2 and TRBJ2-7; tentative D call: TRBD2 (5 bases). Germline values: CDR1 LGHNA, CDR2 YNFKEQ. The V gene lost 0 bases and the J gene lost 0 bases, with 21 bases spanning the gap. CDR3 length: 19 residues. As DNA, the CDR3 is TGTGCCAGCAGCCAAGATCATAGGCTAGCCTTATCTTCCTCCTACGAGCAGTACTTC. As protein: CASSQDHRLALSSSYEQYF.